What follows are 28 T cell receptor beta chains derived from one specimen sequenced in a study of blood T cell repertoires in COVID-19. Clones were read by immunoSEQ multiplex PCR, and TCRdb kept only the in-frame ones, dropping some. The table includes about 120,000 clones, roughly 90% detected once. The source material was peripheral blood. Receptors originate from a man aged 35 to 55 with acute or convalescent COVID-19.

The chain is built from TRBV19 and TRBJ1-5; 10 bases align to TRBD1. The trim removed 3 bases at V and 5 bases at J, leaving 4 bases unmatched. The CDR3 covers 15 residues. Germline V lookup: CDR1 LNHDA, CDR2 SQIVND (reference sequence). The chain's CDR3 is CASSIRGQGDQPQHF. As DNA, the CDR3 is TGTGCCAGTAGTATTCGCGGACAGGGGGATCAGCCCCAGCATTTT. The full variable domain, completed using reference TRBV19 and TRBJ1-5, is DGGITQSPKYLFRKEGQNVTLSCEQNLNHDAMYWYRQDPGQGLRLIYYSQIVNDFQKGDIAEGYSVSREKKESFPLTVTSAQKNPTAFYLCASSIRGQGDQPQHFGDGTRLSIL.

The genes are TRBV12-3 or TRBV12-4 and TRBJ1-1; D is unresolved. The CDR3 is 12 amino acids. V lost 11 bases to trimming and J lost 0 bases, with 10 bases between them. The CDR3 spells CAGQAMNTEAFF. The CDR3 nucleotides are TGTGCCGGTCAGGCCATGAACACTGAAGCTTTCTTT.

The chain has TRBV5-1 and TRBJ2-1; weak D call: TRBD2 (6 bases). The CDR3 loop spans 12 amino acids. Trimming shortened V by 5 bases and J by 9 bases, and 12 bases separated the two germline ends. Germline V gives CDR1 SGHRS, CDR2 YFSETQ. CDR3 in amino acids: CASSPGSAEQFF. Here the CDR3 DNA reads TGCGCCAGCAGTCCCGGGAGTGCTGAGCAGTTCTTC.

The J gene is TRBJ2-5, the V gene TRBV6-5; a weak D match, TRBD1 (6 bases). This CDR3 has 12 amino acids. V dropped 8 bases and J dropped 4 bases, with 11 bases sitting between them. Per germline, CDR1 MNHEY and CDR2 SVGAGI. CDR3 sequence reads: CASGQGRETQYF. The CDR3 DNA sequence: TGTGCCAGCGGGCAGGGGCGAGAGACCCAGTACTTC.

The rearrangement uses TRBV4-2 and TRBJ1-1; possibly TRBD1 for D (6 bases). The CDR3 length is 13 residues. Germline V gene data show CDR1 as LGHNA and CDR2 as YNFKEQ. The V end lost 1 base, the J end lost 6 bases, and 9 bases lay between the germline ends. The CDR3 sequence: CASSQARGAEAFF. CDR3 sequence (DNA): TGTGCCAGCAGCCAAGCCAGGGGCGCTGAAGCTTTCTTT.

The chain joins TRBV9 to TRBJ1-4, with D perhaps TRBD1 (6 bases). The V gene lost 0 bases and the J gene lost 8 bases, with 14 bases spanning the gap. The germline gives CDR1 SGDLS, CDR2 YYNGEE. The CDR3 length is 15 residues. In DNA form, the CDR3 reads TGTGCCAGCAGCGTAGAGGGCAGGGGCGGCGAAAAACTGTTTTTT. Translating it yields CASSVEGRGGEKLFF. The full variable domain, in which reference TRBV9 and TRBJ1-4 provide the parts outside the CDR3, is DSGVTQTPKHLITATGQRVTLRCSPRSGDLSVYWYQQSLDQGLQFLIQYYNGEERAKGNILERFSAQQFPDLHSELNLSSLELGDSALYFCASSVEGRGGEKLFFGSGTQLSVL.

The rearrangement joins TRBV30 to TRBJ1-1, with a weak D call TRBD1 (5 bases). The V end lost 4 bases, the J end lost 3 bases, and 12 bases lay between the germline ends. Germline-derived CDR1 and CDR2 are GTSNPN and SVGIG (reference sequence). This CDR3 has 13 residues. The CDR3 loop reads CAWKRGRDTEAFF. CDR3 bases: TGTGCCTGGAAAAGGGGCCGAGACACTGAAGCTTTCTTT.

V is TRBV7-2 and J is TRBJ1-1, with 8 bases aligning to TRBD1. CDR3 length: 14 residues. Per germline, CDR1 SGHTA and CDR2 FQGNSA. J gave up 6 bases and V 3 bases, and 6 bases lay outside the gene matches. CDR3 DNA: TGTGCCAGCAGCTTGCAGGGGGCTGGGGCTGAAGCTTTCTTT. As protein: CASSLQGAGAEAFF.

V gene TRBV20-1 combines with J gene TRBJ1-1, with a weak D call TRBD1 (5 bases). This CDR3 spans 16 amino acids. Trimming left V 3 bases short and J 1 base short, with 18 bases between. CDR1 is DFQATT, CDR2 SNEGSKA, per germline (reference sequence). CDR3 DNA sequence: TGCAGTGCTAGTTTGACAGAAATTGGCCCGAACACTGAAGCTTTCTTT. Protein: CSASLTEIGPNTEAFF.

This chain connects TRBV5-4 to TRBJ2-5; TRBD1 matches 9 bases. Germline CDR1 reads SGHNT; CDR2 reads YYREEE (reference sequence). V trimming: 6 bases; J trimming: 4 bases; junction bases outside the gene matches: 7. CDR3 length equals 14 residues. CDR3 sequence (DNA): TGTGCCAGCACTCGACAGGGGGGTAGAGAGACCCAGTACTTC. Translated, it gives CASTRQGGRETQYF. Complete variable domain (other parts from reference TRBV5-4 and TRBJ2-5): ETGVTQSPTHLIKTRGQQVTLRCSSQSGHNTVSWYQQALGQGPQFIFQYYREEENGRGNFPPRFSGLQFPNYSSELNVNALELDDSALYLCASTRQGGRETQYFGPGTRLLVL.

The V call is TRBV30, the J call TRBJ2-3; 10 nucleotides match TRBD2. CDR1 GTSNPN and CDR2 SVGIG come from the germline V gene (reference sequence). This CDR3 comprises 15 residues. J was trimmed by 1 base and V by 2 bases; bases with no gene match: 3. CDR3 DNA sequence: TGTGCCTGGAGTACCGGGACTAGCGGCACAGATACGCAGTATTTT. It encodes CAWSTGTSGTDTQYF.

The CDR3 DNA reads TGTGCCAGCAGTTTAAGACTGGAGGGTCAGCCCCAGCATTTT. Translating it yields CASSLRLEGQPQHF. The chain is built from TRBV6-2 or TRBV6-3 and TRBJ1-5; D unresolved. Germline V gives CDR1 MNHEY, CDR2 SVGEGT. V was shortened by 4 bases and J by 6 bases, with 13 bases between the two germline ends. The CDR3 has 14 amino acids.

The chain uses TRBV4-2 and TRBJ2-3; D unclear. Trimming took 2 bases from V and 1 from J, leaving 7 bases between them. Germline loops: CDR1 LGHNA, CDR2 YNFKEQ. The CDR3 contains 14 residues. The CDR3 protein is CASSQSRGTDTQYF. In DNA, the CDR3 is TGTGCCAGCAGCCAATCTCGGGGCACAGATACGCAGTATTTT.

This rearrangement joins TRBV6-5 to TRBJ1-1; D gene unclear. CDR3 size: 13 residues. V was pared by 6 bases and J by 4 bases, with 12 bases between. Germline CDR1 and CDR2: MNHEY and SVGAGI. CDR3 coding DNA: TGTGCCAGCAGGAACGGTGAGGGCACTGAAGCTTTCTTT. Translated: CASRNGEGTEAFF.

The chain has TRBV2 and TRBJ1-5; D gene unclear. CDR1 is SNHLY and CDR2 is FYNNEI in the germline V gene. Trimming cost V 6 bases and J 0 bases, with 6 bases left between them. This CDR3 spans 13 amino acids. CDR3 in DNA: TGTGCCAGCAGCGTCCTTAGCAATCAGCCCCAGCATTTT. Amino acid sequence: CASSVLSNQPQHF.

The chain is built from TRBV24-1 and TRBJ2-5; 7 nucleotides align to TRBD1. CDR1 and CDR2 from the germline V gene are KGHDR and SFDVKD. J gave up 5 bases and V 4 bases, and 12 bases lay outside the gene matches. This CDR3 is 16 amino acids long. CDR3 in amino acids: CATSELETRGKETQYF. DNA for the CDR3: TGTGCCACCAGTGAACTAGAGACCAGGGGGAAGGAGACCCAGTACTTC.

The chain employs TRBV21-1 and TRBJ2-4; the table gives TRBD2 as D, unverified against the DNA. TRBV21-1 is shown as a pseudogene. The CDR3 runs to 16 residues. As DNA, the CDR3 is TGTGCCAGCAGCTACTTGGCGGGGGGGACCAAAAACATTCAGTACTTC. Its protein product is CASSYLAGGTKNIQYF.

The chain recombines TRBV11-2 with TRBJ1-1, with D perhaps matching TRBD1 (5 bases). CDR3 size: 13 residues. Germline CDR1 SGHAT, CDR2 FQNNGV. V gave up 1 base and J gave up 11 bases, with 14 bases separating them. CDR3 protein: CASSLGQPTGAFF. The CDR3 bases are TGTGCCAGCAGCTTAGGACAGCCCACCGGGGCTTTCTTT.

There are a few counts of this clone. The rearrangement joins TRBV6-2 or TRBV6-3 to TRBJ1-2; D is undetermined. Germline V gene data show CDR1 as MNHEY and CDR2 as SVGEGT. The V end lost 2 bases, the J end lost 8 bases, and 9 bases lay between the germline ends. This CDR3 is 12 amino acids long. The CDR3 sequence: CASSYGGAGYTF. The CDR3 DNA reads TGTGCCAGCAGTTACGGAGGTGCCGGCTACACCTTC.

This clone came up a few times. The chain uses TRBV6-5 and TRBJ2-1, with TRBD1 matching 9 bases. The length of the CDR3 is 15 residues. Germline lookup yields CDR1 MNHEY and CDR2 SVGAGI. The V segment lost 8 bases and the J segment 6 bases; nucleotides outside the gene matches: 11. The DNA for the CDR3 is TGTGCCAGCGACACAGGGACAGGGTATTTCAATGAGCAGTTCTTC. This sequence encodes CASDTGTGYFNEQFF.

CDR3 nucleotide sequence: TGTGCCAGCAGCCAAATAGGACTAGCTTTTGACGAGCAGTACTTC. This codes for CASSQIGLAFDEQYF. The V call is TRBV3-1 (or the pseudogene TRBV3-2), the J call TRBJ2-7; TRBD2 agrees at 8 bases. The V segment lost 2 bases and the J segment 5 bases; nucleotides outside the gene matches: 8. This CDR3 spans 15 amino acids. The germline V gene has CDR1 LGHDT and CDR2 YNNKEL (reference sequence).

J is TRBJ2-2 and V is TRBV5-1, with 7 bases fitting TRBD1. Trimming cost V 0 bases and J 4 bases; bases outside gene matches: 3. This CDR3 spans 15 amino acids. The germline gives CDR1 SGHRS, CDR2 YFSETQ. The CDR3 region has the DNA TGCGCCAGCAGCTTGGAGGGGACAGCCACCGGGGAGCTGTTTTTT. Residues: CASSLEGTATGELFF.

The chain uses TRBV4-1 and TRBJ1-2; 7 bases agree with TRBD1. V gave up 4 bases and J gave up 4 bases; unmatched junction bases: 9. The CDR3 is 15 residues long. Germline CDR1 is MGHRA and CDR2 is YSYEKL. As DNA, the CDR3 is TGCGCCAGCAGCCGATACCTCGGGACAGCCTATGGCTACACCTTC. This translates into CASSRYLGTAYGYTF.

The J gene is TRBJ2-7, the V gene TRBV7-9; D is possibly TRBD1 (6 bases). The CDR3 extends over 14 amino acids. V was cut by 3 bases and J by 0 bases, with 9 bases left in between. Germline CDR1 is SEHNR and CDR2 is FQNEAQ (reference sequence). CDR3 loop: CASSFLQGSYEQYF. The CDR3 DNA follows: TGTGCCAGCAGCTTCTTACAGGGCTCCTACGAGCAGTACTTC.

This chain uses TRBV28 with TRBJ1-4; TRBD1 is a possible D gene (6 bases). The V end was cut by 4 bases, the J end by 6 bases, with 9 bases between. The CDR3 totals 13 residues. CDR1 and CDR2 from the germline V gene are MDHEN and SYDVKM. This CDR3 is CASSSTGYEKLFF. The CDR3 nucleotides are TGTGCCAGCAGTTCAACAGGGTATGAAAAACTGTTTTTT.

The chain is built from TRBV5-8 and TRBJ1-6; D not resolved. Trimming removed 0 bases at V and 5 bases at J, with 15 bases between. Germline CDR1 SGHTS, CDR2 YDEGEE. This CDR3 comprises 17 residues. CDR3 sequence: CASSLALFLQNNSPLHF. In nucleotides, the CDR3 is TGTGCCAGCAGCTTGGCCCTTTTTTTACAGAATAATTCACCCCTCCACTTT.

The rearrangement links TRBV30 to TRBJ2-7; the D gene is possibly TRBD1 (6 bases). The V end was cut by 4 bases, the J end by 3 bases, with 7 bases between. This CDR3 has 11 residues. Germline CDR1 reads GTSNPN; CDR2 reads SVGIG (reference sequence). CDR3 in amino acids: CAWKGGYEQYF. CDR3 nucleotides: TGTGCCTGGAAAGGGGGCTACGAGCAGTACTTC.

This chain connects TRBV20-1 to TRBJ1-1; D unresolved. Germline CDR1 is DFQATT and CDR2 is SNEGSKA (reference sequence). The CDR3 runs to 15 residues. The V end was cut by 3 bases, the J end by 1 base, with 15 bases between. CDR3 in DNA: TGCAGTGCTAGTTATTTCGACATTCAGAACACTGAAGCTTTCTTT. Amino acid sequence: CSASYFDIQNTEAFF.